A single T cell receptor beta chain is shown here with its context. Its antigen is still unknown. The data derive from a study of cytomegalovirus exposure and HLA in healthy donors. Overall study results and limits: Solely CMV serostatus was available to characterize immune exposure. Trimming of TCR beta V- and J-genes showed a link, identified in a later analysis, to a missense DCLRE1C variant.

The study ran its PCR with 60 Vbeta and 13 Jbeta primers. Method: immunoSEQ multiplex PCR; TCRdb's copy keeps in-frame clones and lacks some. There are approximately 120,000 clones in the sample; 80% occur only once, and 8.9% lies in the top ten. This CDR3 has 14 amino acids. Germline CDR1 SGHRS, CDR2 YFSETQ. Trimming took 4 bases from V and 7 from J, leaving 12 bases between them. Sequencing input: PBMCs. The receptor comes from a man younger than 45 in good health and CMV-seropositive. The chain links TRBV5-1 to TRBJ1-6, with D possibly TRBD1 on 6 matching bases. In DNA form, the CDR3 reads TGCGCCAGCAGCCACAGGGTTGGCAATTCACCCCTCCACTTT. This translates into CASSHRVGNSPLHF.